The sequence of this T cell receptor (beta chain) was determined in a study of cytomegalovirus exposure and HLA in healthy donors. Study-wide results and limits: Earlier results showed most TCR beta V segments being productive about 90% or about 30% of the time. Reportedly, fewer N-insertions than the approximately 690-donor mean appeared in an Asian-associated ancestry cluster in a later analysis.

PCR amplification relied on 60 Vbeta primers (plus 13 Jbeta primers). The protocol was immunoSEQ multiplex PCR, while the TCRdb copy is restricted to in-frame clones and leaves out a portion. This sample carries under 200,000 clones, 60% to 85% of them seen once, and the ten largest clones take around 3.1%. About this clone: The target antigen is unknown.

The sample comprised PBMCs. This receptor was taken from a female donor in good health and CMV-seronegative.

The CDR3 region is CASTLTGLGRAGANVLTF. The DNA for the CDR3 is TGTGCCAGTACTCTGACAGGTCTGGGGCGTGCTGGGGCCAACGTCCTGACTTTC. The rearrangement links TRBV19 to TRBJ2-6, with D maybe TRBD1 (6 bases). CDR1 is LNHDA and CDR2 is SQIVND in the germline V gene (reference sequence). There are 18 residues in the CDR3. V was clipped by 7 bases and J by 2 bases, with 21 bases between them.